The rows below give T cell receptor beta chains drawn from one sample of a study of blood T cell repertoires in COVID-19. The method was immunoSEQ multiplex PCR; TCRdb's version includes in-frame clones alone and lacks a portion of them. The repertoire holds 200,000 to 250,000 clones, with around 84% as singletons. Sequenced sample: peripheral blood. These receptors originate from a man aged 50-59 years who had recovered from COVID-19. CDR3s include the opening cysteine and the closing phenylalanine or tryptophan. Each record gives: J gene, CDR3 length, V gene, CDR3 protein.

j_gene: TRBJ2-5; len: 15; v_gene: TRBV2; CDR3aa: CASSLGSRPGETQYF
j_gene: TRBJ2-2; len: 13; v_gene: TRBV7-7; CDR3aa: CASSRAITGELFF
j_gene: TRBJ2-1; len: 15; v_gene: TRBV7-8; CDR3aa: CASSRSGSPYNEQFF
j_gene: TRBJ2-5; len: 16; v_gene: TRBV28; CDR3aa: CASSLASGSGQETQYF
j_gene: TRBJ1-6; len: 14; v_gene: TRBV11-2; CDR3aa: CASSLYRDGSPLHF
j_gene: TRBJ2-7; len: 13; v_gene: TRBV6-6; CDR3aa: CASSKDRSYEQYF
j_gene: TRBJ2-1; len: 17; v_gene: TRBV9; CDR3aa: CASSGGHVVFSYNEQFF
j_gene: TRBJ2-1; len: 15; v_gene: TRBV9; CDR3aa: CASSPSGQRDNEQFF
j_gene: TRBJ2-5; len: 13; v_gene: TRBV13; CDR3aa: CASSKGHEETQYF
j_gene: TRBJ2-7; len: 14; v_gene: TRBV3-1/TRBV3-2; CDR3aa: CASSQSGTGNEQYF
j_gene: TRBJ2-3; len: 18; v_gene: TRBV5-1; CDR3aa: CASSLGQTSGRLTDTQYF
j_gene: TRBJ2-5; len: 17; v_gene: TRBV27; CDR3aa: CASSFSRTSGRGETQYF
j_gene: TRBJ1-2; len: 15; v_gene: TRBV15; CDR3aa: CATSRGQGGPYGYTF
j_gene: TRBJ2-7; len: 15; v_gene: TRBV29-1; CDR3aa: CSVGTRLAGGHEQYF
j_gene: TRBJ2-7; len: 17; v_gene: TRBV27; CDR3aa: CASSLSKTSGPSYEQYF